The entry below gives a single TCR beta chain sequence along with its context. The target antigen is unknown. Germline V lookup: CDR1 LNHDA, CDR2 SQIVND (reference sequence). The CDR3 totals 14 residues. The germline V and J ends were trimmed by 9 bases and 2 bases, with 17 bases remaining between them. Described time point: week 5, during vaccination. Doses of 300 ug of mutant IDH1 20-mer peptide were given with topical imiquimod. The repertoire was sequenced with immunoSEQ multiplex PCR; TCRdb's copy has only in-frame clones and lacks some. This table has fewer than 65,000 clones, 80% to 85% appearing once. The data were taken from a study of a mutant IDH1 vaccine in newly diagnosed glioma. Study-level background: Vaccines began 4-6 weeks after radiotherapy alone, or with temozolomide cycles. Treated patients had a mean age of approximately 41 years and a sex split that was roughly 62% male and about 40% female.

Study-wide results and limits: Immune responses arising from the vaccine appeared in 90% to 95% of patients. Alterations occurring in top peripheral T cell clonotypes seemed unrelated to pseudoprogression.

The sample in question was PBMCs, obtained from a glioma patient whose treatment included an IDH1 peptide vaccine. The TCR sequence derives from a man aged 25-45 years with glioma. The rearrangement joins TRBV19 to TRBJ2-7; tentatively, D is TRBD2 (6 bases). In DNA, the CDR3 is TGTGCCAGCAAGAAGCAGGGAGGCACCTACGAGCAGTACTTC. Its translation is CASKKQGGTYEQYF.